What follows is one T cell receptor (beta chain) and its context. In germline, CDR1 is MNHNY, CDR2 SVGAGI (reference sequence). V lost 11 bases and J lost 1, with 14 bases in between. The CDR3 contains 13 residues. Profiled with immunoSEQ multiplex PCR; TCRdb holds only in-frame clones, not every one. The top ten hold around 6.3% of the sample, which has over 65,000 clones, roughly 86% seen once. The data stem from a study of OX40 agonist ivuxolimab in advanced cancers. About the study: Patients assigned to dose escalation were diagnosed with hepatocellular carcinoma, melanoma, renal cell or head and neck cancer. The mean age was roughly 60 years, ranging from about 20 to 85, with 82.7% of participants male.

The clonotype was recovered from an adult with an advanced solid tumor such as melanoma, head and neck, liver or kidney cancer. The material sequenced was CD4+ or CD8+ T cells sorted from blood, taken in a trial of the OX40 agonist ivuxolimab. This chain connects TRBV6-6 to TRBJ1-1; D gene ambiguous. The CDR3 nucleotides read TGTGCCGTTGCCCAGAGACCGAACACTGAAGCTTTCTTT. Its translation is CAVAQRPNTEAFF.